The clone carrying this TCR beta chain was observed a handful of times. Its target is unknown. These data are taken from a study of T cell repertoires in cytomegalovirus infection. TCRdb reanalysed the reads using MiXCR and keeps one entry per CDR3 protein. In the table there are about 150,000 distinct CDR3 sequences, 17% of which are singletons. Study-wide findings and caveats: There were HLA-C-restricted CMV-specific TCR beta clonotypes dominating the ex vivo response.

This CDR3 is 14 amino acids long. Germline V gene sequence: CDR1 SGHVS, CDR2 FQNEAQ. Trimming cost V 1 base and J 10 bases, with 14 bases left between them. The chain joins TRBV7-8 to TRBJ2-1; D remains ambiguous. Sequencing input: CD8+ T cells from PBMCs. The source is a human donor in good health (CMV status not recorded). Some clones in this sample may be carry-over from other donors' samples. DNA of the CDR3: TGTGCCAGCAGCTTAGTCTTACCACCTGGAGAGCAGTTCTTC. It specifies CASSLVLPPGEQFF.